This T cell receptor (beta chain) was observed in a study of blood T cell repertoires in COVID-19. About the research overall: Samples came from the United States, Italy and Spain, spanning acute and convalescent COVID-19. Nucleic acid was either cDNA or gDNA, and it came from T cells, B-cell-depleted T cells, or PBMCs.

This CDR3 contains 11 residues. Per the study methods: Estimates of nucleated cell counts were drawn from the amplification of reference gene primers. The assay was immunoSEQ multiplex PCR, and TCRdb's table has in-frame clones only and misses some. The V and J calls and clone size were taken over from that table, and D and trimming were inferred from the DNA. The sample consists of 40,000 or so clones, roughly four fifths of them appearing once. Sample: peripheral blood. This rearrangement joins TRBV12-1 to TRBJ1-6. TRBV12-1 is a pseudogene locus. The clonotype was recovered from a man aged 35 to 55 with active or convalescent COVID-19. CDR3 residues: CAPGPGSPLHF. The CDR3 DNA follows: TGTGCCCCCGGGCCGGGGTCACCCCTCCACTTT.